This passage covers 15 T cell receptor beta chains from one sample sequenced in a study of blood T cell repertoires in COVID-19 (dated by TCRdb to 2018 to 2020). Library preparation used the immunoSEQ multiplex PCR assay. The clones in this table, taken by TCRdb from immuneACCESS, are in-frame only. Not every clone is retained; where verified, under half of the shortfall comes from an unresolved V gene, and the cause of the rest is unknown. The sample yields 95,000 to 130,000 clones; about nine tenths were counted once. Together, the top ten hold roughly 2% of the sample. Input material: peripheral blood. These TCRs come from a human donor with active COVID-19. The donor label of this sample is uncertain.

The rearrangement links TRBV6-2 or TRBV6-3 to TRBJ1-2, with D maybe TRBD1 (5 bases). Germline-derived CDR1 and CDR2 are MNHEY and SVGEGT. CDR3 size: 13 residues. Trimming shortened V by 5 bases and J by 2 bases, and 9 bases separated the two germline ends. In DNA, the CDR3 is TGTGCCAGCAGTAGGACACCCAACTATGGCTACACCTTC. Its translation: CASSRTPNYGYTF.

The V call is TRBV18, the J call TRBJ1-1, with TRBD1 matching over 7 bases. V lost 4 bases and J lost 0; bases outside the gene matches: 5. CDR1 is KGHSH, CDR2 LQKENI, per germline. The CDR3 runs to 15 residues. CDR3 sequence reads: CASSLTGPLNTEAFF. CDR3 DNA sequence: TGTGCCAGCTCACTGACAGGGCCCCTGAACACTGAAGCTTTCTTT.

This clone was counted a single time. This sequence joins TRBV27 and TRBJ2-1, with TRBD2 identical over 7 bases. CDR1 is MNHEY and CDR2 is SMNVEV in the germline V gene (reference sequence). The CDR3 extends over 15 amino acids. The V and J ends lost 2 bases and 5 bases, in that order; junction bases with no gene match: 6. The DNA of the CDR3 is TGTGCCAGCAGTTTACTCGGGACTACTCACAATGAGCAGTTCTTC. Its protein product is CASSLLGTTHNEQFF.

The CDR3 nucleotides read TGTGCCAGCAGCTTACGGGGTATAGCGGGGGGGCGGAACACCGGGGAGCTGTTTTTT. Its translation is CASSLRGIAGGRNTGELFF. The J gene is TRBJ2-2, the V gene TRBV7-2, with 11 bases lining up with TRBD2. This CDR3 contains 19 residues. V lost 2 bases, J lost 1 base, and 9 bases stayed unmatched. Germline CDR1 reads SGHTA; CDR2 reads FQGNSA.

The count of this clone is one. In DNA, the CDR3 is TGTGCCAGCAGTTTGGCCGCCGGGACTAGCGGGGCCAAGGGCCAGTACTTC. Translation gives CASSLAAGTSGAKGQYF. This chain joins TRBV27 and TRBJ2-5, with 13 nucleotides matching TRBD2. Germline assignment: CDR1 MNHEY and CDR2 SMNVEV (reference sequence). The CDR3 extends over 17 amino acids. The junction had 14 bases not matched to a gene; V was cut back by 3 bases and J by 10 bases.

The V call is TRBV3-1 (or the pseudogene TRBV3-2), the J call TRBJ2-7, with 7 bases matching TRBD2. After removal of 1 base from V and 5 bases from J, the junction contained 5 bases not matched to a gene. This CDR3 spans 14 amino acids. The germline gives CDR1 LGHDT, CDR2 YNNKEL (reference sequence). The CDR3 nucleotides read TGTGCCAGCAGCCAAGTCGGGGGGTTCCACGAGCAGTACTTC. Translation gives CASSQVGGFHEQYF.

As to this clone: Other DNA sequences in this sample translate to the same CDR3. The CDR3 DNA follows: TGTGCCAGCAGTTTAACAGGGTACGAGCAGTACTTC. Encoded protein: CASSLTGYEQYF. J is TRBJ2-7 and V is TRBV27, with D possibly TRBD1 on 6 matching bases. CDR3 length: 12 residues. Trimming shortened V by 2 bases and J by 4 bases, and 6 bases separated the two germline ends. Germline V gene sequence: CDR1 MNHEY, CDR2 SMNVEV (reference sequence).

The rearrangement uses TRBV28 and TRBJ2-4; 13 positions agree with TRBD2. V gave up 4 bases and J gave up 0 bases; unmatched junction bases: 15. CDR3 length: 21 amino acids. Looked up from germline, CDR1 is MDHEN and CDR2 is SYDVKM. The CDR3 region has the DNA TGTGCCAGCAGTTCTTCCACTCAGACTAGCGGGGGGCCACTAGCCAAAAACATTCAGTACTTC. Protein: CASSSSTQTSGGPLAKNIQYF.

The rearrangement links TRBV3-1 (or the pseudogene TRBV3-2) to TRBJ2-3; 7 bases match TRBD1. Germline V gene data show CDR1 as LGHDT and CDR2 as YNNKEL (reference sequence). V lost 8 bases and J lost 6; bases outside the gene matches: 11. This CDR3 spans 14 amino acids. In DNA form, the CDR3 reads TGTGCCAGCGAGGACAGGACGATGATGGATACGCAGTATTTT. It yields the protein CASEDRTMMDTQYF.

The chain has TRBV19 and TRBJ1-4; D uncertain. This CDR3 region has 12 residues. From germline, CDR1 is LNHDA and CDR2 SQIVND (reference sequence). V shed 3 bases and J shed 12 bases, with 11 bases lying between them. The DNA for the CDR3 is TGTGCCAGTAGTATTGGCGGGCTTGAACTGTTTTTT. Translation gives CASSIGGLELFF.

This clone was seen more than once but under ten times. This sequence joins TRBV5-6 and TRBJ1-6; D is possibly TRBD1 (6 bases). This CDR3 is built from 16 residues. With 0 bases removed from V and 7 bases from J, the gap between germline ends came to 14 bases. Germline values: CDR1 SGHDT, CDR2 YYEEEE. CDR3 bases: TGTGCCAGCAGCTTGGATGGGGGCACTTCGAATTCACCCCTCCACTTT. Protein sequence: CASSLDGGTSNSPLHF.

V gene TRBV18 combines with J gene TRBJ2-3; 7 bases line up with TRBD1. CDR1 is KGHSH, CDR2 LQKENI, per germline. After removal of 2 bases from V and 0 bases from J, the junction contained 2 bases not matched to a gene. The CDR3 spans 15 residues. The CDR3 sequence: CASSPTGASTDTQYF. CDR3 DNA: TGTGCCAGCTCACCAACAGGGGCTAGCACAGATACGCAGTATTTT.

V usage is TRBV19 and J usage is TRBJ2-5; D is perhaps TRBD1 (6 bases). CDR1 and CDR2 from the germline V gene are LNHDA and SQIVND (reference sequence). The CDR3 has 13 residues. The V end lost 5 bases, the J end lost 4 bases, and 11 bases lay between the germline ends. The CDR3 spells CASSPTGLETQYF. For the CDR3, the DNA is TGTGCCAGTAGTCCTACAGGGTTAGAGACCCAGTACTTC.

This chain links TRBV19 with TRBJ2-1; no firm D call. The V end lost 4 bases, the J end lost 1 base, and 8 bases lay between the germline ends. Germline CDR1 LNHDA, CDR2 SQIVND (reference sequence). The CDR3 sequence is 14 residues long. The CDR3 DNA is TGTGCCAGTAGTACCCTCGGTTCCTACAATGAGCAGTTCTTC. Protein product: CASSTLGSYNEQFF.

The chain employs TRBV9 and TRBJ1-1, with D tentatively TRBD1 (5 bases). CDR3 size: 15 residues. V lost 4 bases and J lost 2, with 15 bases in between. CDR1 and CDR2 (germline): SGDLS, YYNGEE. CDR3 amino acids: CASSPREGRNTEAFF. The DNA of the CDR3 is TGTGCCAGCAGCCCGAGGGAGGGGCGCAACACTGAAGCTTTCTTT.